This T cell receptor beta chain is drawn from a study of metastatic and nonmetastatic thyroid tumors. The overall study: Samples came from malignant and benign thyroid patients, and repertoires were compared across blood and tumor or nodule tissue. Broader study findings: It was reported that TCR beta diversity was significantly higher in malignant thyroid tumors than benign nodules, in blood and tumor.

Per the study methods: CDR3 differences across clinicopathological groups were used to build a distant-metastasis classifier for papillary thyroid cancer. TCRdb used MiXCR to call clones anew from the PCR reads. These V and J calls are TCRdb output, not the study's own analysis. The table has around 23,000 clones, roughly 9.8% seen once; the top ten hold under 30%. Worth noting for this clone: The target antigen is unknown.

Treatment of any kind had been given to no patient before thyroid surgery. This sequence was found in a female donor with papillary thyroid cancer or a benign thyroid nodule (not recorded which). Some clones in this sample may be carry-over from other donors' samples. Source material: blood.

CDR3 sequence: CASRLGPSPDTGSPLHF. The CDR3 DNA reads TGTGCCAGCAGACTAGGACCCTCCCCGGACACGGGATCACCCCTCCACTTT. The rearrangement uses TRBV6-1 and TRBJ1-6; possibly TRBD1 for D (5 bases). The CDR3 length is 17 residues. The V end lost 6 bases, the J end lost 10 bases, and 25 bases lay between the germline ends. CDR1 MNHNS and CDR2 SASEGT come from the germline V gene.